Presented here are 17 T cell receptor beta chains from one specimen sequenced in a study of shared clonotypes between healthy human individuals. Repertoires were generated with immunoSEQ multiplex PCR, while TCRdb's copy carries only in-frame clones and drops some. The sample records 1.4 million or so clones, 97% to 99% being singletons. The sample comprised naive CD4+ T cells sorted from blood. Noted subset: CD45RA+ positively selected. These receptors came from a man aged 25-40 years in good health.

The gene calls are TRBV5-1 and TRBJ1-2; D is uncertain. The CDR3 has 15 amino acids. The germline CDR1 and CDR2 sequences are SGHRS and YFSETQ. The V gene lost 1 base and the J gene lost 0 bases, with 10 bases spanning the gap. The CDR3 is CASSLRPLTNYGYTF. CDR3 nucleotide sequence: TGCGCCAGCAGCTTGCGGCCACTAACTAACTATGGCTACACCTTC.

J is TRBJ2-1 and V is TRBV30, with 9 bases identical to TRBD1. The CDR3 is made up of 14 amino acids. Per the germline V gene, CDR1 is GTSNPN and CDR2 is SVGIG (reference sequence). The CDR3 DNA follows: TGTGCTGGGACAGGGCGACCTCTTTACAATGAGCAGTTCTTC. Encoded protein: CAGTGRPLYNEQFF.

This chain connects TRBV18 to TRBJ2-5; unclear D gene. The CDR3 has 13 residues. The V and J ends lost 0 bases and 6 bases respectively, with 8 bases between them. Germline lookup yields CDR1 KGHSH and CDR2 LQKENI. DNA for the CDR3: TGTGCCAGCTCACCACCGGGGTTTCAGACCCAGTACTTC. Amino acid sequence: CASSPPGFQTQYF.

V and J are TRBV19 and TRBJ1-1, with a possible D match to TRBD1 (6 bases). V was pared by 7 bases and J by 5 bases, with 14 bases between. Germline V gene lookup returns CDR1 LNHDA and CDR2 SQIVND (reference sequence). This CDR3 has 13 amino acids. This CDR3 reads CASINREETEAFF. CDR3 nucleotides: TGTGCCAGTATCAACAGGGAGGAGACTGAAGCTTTCTTT.

The chain is built from TRBV4-1 and TRBJ2-7, with TRBD2 identical over 9 bases. The CDR3 length is 16 residues. Germline values: CDR1 MGHRA, CDR2 YSYEKL. The V gene end was trimmed by 1 base and the J gene end by 2 bases; junction bases not matched to a gene: 6. The DNA of the CDR3 is TGCGCCAGCAGCCAAGGGGTGGTAGCGGGAGCCTACGAGCAGTACTTC. Its translation is CASSQGVVAGAYEQYF.

The chain is built from TRBV19 and TRBJ2-1, with 10 nucleotides matching TRBD1. Per the germline V gene, CDR1 is LNHDA and CDR2 is SQIVND (reference sequence). Losses at the gene ends were 4 bases for V and 4 bases for J; bases not matched to a gene: 7. The CDR3 consists of 16 residues. CDR3 amino acids: CASSTPGQGSYNEQFF. DNA for the CDR3: TGTGCCAGTAGTACCCCGGGACAGGGGTCGTACAATGAGCAGTTCTTC.

V and J are TRBV5-4 and TRBJ2-3, with D perhaps TRBD1 (7 bases). Germline CDR1 SGHNT, CDR2 YYREEE (reference sequence). CDR3 length equals 16 residues. The V and J ends lost 4 bases and 1 base respectively, with 16 bases between them. CDR3 coding DNA: TGTGCCAGCAGCCGGCAGGCGGGGACAGGCACAGATACGCAGTATTTT. It specifies CASSRQAGTGTDTQYF.

This clone has only one observation. This chain connects TRBV28 to TRBJ2-7; D may be TRBD2 (6 bases). V was clipped by 5 bases and J by 6 bases, with 14 bases between them. The CDR3 totals 13 residues. The germline V gene has CDR1 MDHEN and CDR2 SYDVKM. The CDR3 sequence is CASSPTTSLEQYF. CDR3 nucleotides: TGTGCCAGCAGTCCAACTACTAGCCTCGAGCAGTACTTC. The full variable domain, rest sourced from reference TRBV28 and TRBJ2-7, is DVKVTQSSRYLVKRTGEKVFLECVQDMDHENMFWYRQDPGLGLRLIYFSYDVKMKEKGDIPEGYSVSREKKERFSLILESASTNQTSMYLCASSPTTSLEQYFGPGTRLTVT.

V gene TRBV2 combines with J gene TRBJ2-1; D possibly matches TRBD1 or TRBD2 (5 bases each). The germline V and J ends were trimmed by 2 bases and 5 bases, with 19 bases remaining between them. The CDR3 sequence is 17 residues long. Germline V CDR1 and CDR2: SNHLY, FYNNEI. The chain's CDR3 is CASSEHGHEFSDNEQFF. As DNA, the CDR3 is TGTGCCAGCAGTGAACATGGACACGAGTTTAGCGACAATGAGCAGTTCTTC.

This clone was counted a single time. This chain joins TRBV11-2 and TRBJ1-1; tentatively, D is TRBD1 (6 bases). Per germline, CDR1 SGHAT and CDR2 FQNNGV. Trimming removed 5 bases from V and 5 bases from J, with 24 bases in between. CDR3 length: 17 residues. CDR3 protein: CASSAPGQVFGGTEAFF. CDR3 bases: TGTGCCAGCAGCGCGCCGGGACAAGTTTTTGGGGGGACTGAAGCTTTCTTT.

The chain links TRBV7-2 to TRBJ1-5, with D unresolved. The CDR3 contains 13 residues. Trimming removed 5 bases at V and 7 bases at J, with 12 bases between. CDR1 SGHTA and CDR2 FQGNSA come from the germline V gene. CDR3 nucleotide sequence: TGTGCCAGCAGCACCCAAGCGGAGCAGCCCCAGCATTTT. Translating it yields CASSTQAEQPQHF.

The chain recombines TRBV5-4 with TRBJ1-1, with D tentatively TRBD1 (5 bases). This CDR3 is 17 amino acids long. V lost 0 bases and J 4 bases, leaving 19 bases between the germline ends. The germline CDR1 and CDR2 sequences are SGHNT and YYREEE (reference sequence). CDR3 nucleotide sequence: TGTGCCAGCAGCTTGGGTGGGACTTACGTTTCGGGCACTGAAGCTTTCTTT. Protein product: CASSLGGTYVSGTEAFF.

This rearrangement joins TRBV2 to TRBJ1-2, with D perhaps TRBD1 (5 bases). The CDR3 loop spans 14 amino acids. Trimming cost V 2 bases and J 8 bases, with 15 bases left between them. The germline V gene has CDR1 SNHLY and CDR2 FYNNEI. CDR3 amino acids: CASSEPQGKRGYTF. CDR3 nucleotide sequence: TGTGCCAGCAGTGAACCGCAGGGCAAAAGGGGCTACACCTTC.

The chain is built from TRBV5-5 and TRBJ1-2; tentative D call: TRBD1 (5 bases). The CDR3 is 12 amino acids. Per the germline V gene, CDR1 is SGHKS and CDR2 is YYEKEE (reference sequence). The V end was cut by 0 bases, the J end by 7 bases, with 7 bases between. CDR3 sequence: CASSLAGFGYTF. In nucleotides, the CDR3 is TGTGCCAGCAGCTTGGCAGGGTTTGGCTACACCTTC.

V and J are TRBV2 and TRBJ2-7; D gene ambiguous. Germline assignment: CDR1 SNHLY and CDR2 FYNNEI. V was pared by 6 bases and J by 4 bases, with 16 bases between. This CDR3 comprises 14 residues. DNA of the CDR3: TGTGCCAGCAGAACACGACTTGCAGATTACGAGCAGTACTTC. This sequence encodes CASRTRLADYEQYF.

This chain uses TRBV9 with TRBJ2-3; possible D gene TRBD2, 6 bases. The CDR3 runs 18 residues. Per germline, CDR1 SGDLS and CDR2 YYNGEE. V was trimmed by 1 base and J by 2 bases, leaving 20 bases between them. The CDR3: CASSVSTGWAGPTDTQYF. Written as DNA, the CDR3 is TGTGCCAGCAGCGTATCAACCGGTTGGGCGGGACCCACAGATACGCAGTATTTT. Variable domain in full (rest from reference TRBV9 and TRBJ2-3): DSGVTQTPKHLITATGQRVTLRCSPRSGDLSVYWYQQSLDQGLQFLIQYYNGEERAKGNILERFSAQQFPDLHSELNLSSLELGDSALYFCASSVSTGWAGPTDTQYFGPGTRLTVL.

The chain recombines TRBV18 with TRBJ2-7, with 8 bases aligning to TRBD2. The CDR3 has 16 amino acids. V was pared by 1 base and J by 0 bases, with 5 bases of the junction left unmatched. Germline V gives CDR1 KGHSH, CDR2 LQKENI. The CDR3 spells CASSPLPAGASYEQYF. In nucleotides, the CDR3 is TGTGCCAGCTCACCACTTCCAGCGGGAGCCTCCTACGAGCAGTACTTC.